This T cell receptor (beta chain) is from a study of cytomegalovirus exposure and HLA in healthy donors. The CDR3 is 16 residues long. From germline, CDR1 is SQVTM and CDR2 ANQGSEA. V was pared by 4 bases and J by 1 base, with 11 bases of the junction left unmatched. Study-level findings and limits: Certain indistinguishable V segments, among them TRBV6-2 and TRBV6-3, were excluded. DRB1 had the most TCR associations and HLA-C the fewest, a later analysis found, with rates varying by HLA locus.

In its sample, this clone was seen once. Its antigen is unknown. All the people who gave samples were healthy bone marrow donors. It was with 60 Vbeta and 13 Jbeta primers that the PCR ran. The table came from immunoSEQ multiplex PCR; TCRdb's copy has only in-frame clones and leaves some out. The table has some 130,000 clones, around 78% seen once; the top ten hold about 1.8%. The chain recombines TRBV29-1 with TRBJ1-1, with 8 bases matching TRBD1. The TCR originated in a woman aged 45-59 years in good health and CMV-seronegative. Sequencing was performed on PBMCs. CDR3 protein: CSVVAGGQGRNTEAFF. CDR3 in DNA: TGCAGCGTTGTTGCCGGAGGACAGGGTCGGAACACTGAAGCTTTCTTT.